These 8 T cell receptor beta chains were sequenced from one sample in a study of OX40 agonist ivuxolimab in advanced cancers. Libraries came from the immunoSEQ multiplex PCR assay. TCRdb re-hosts the immuneACCESS table, in-frame sequences only. Its copies lack some clones; in the studies checked, an unresolved V gene accounts for under half of them, and the cause for the rest is not known. The table for this sample lists over 30,000 clones; roughly three quarters of them were counted only once. Approximately 12% of the sample lies in the top ten. The sequencing here drew on CD4+ or CD8+ T cells sorted from blood, taken in a trial of the OX40 agonist ivuxolimab. The receptors were gathered from an adult with an advanced solid tumor such as melanoma, head and neck, liver or kidney cancer.

The V and J genes are TRBV6-1 and TRBJ2-1, with D perhaps matching TRBD1 (6 bases). CDR3 length: 13 amino acids. The V end lost 8 bases, the J end lost 9 bases, and 17 bases lay between the germline ends. From germline, CDR1 is MNHNS and CDR2 SASEGT. CDR3 DNA: TGTGCCAGCCTACAGGGATCCCTTGGTGAGCAGTTCTTC. It is translated as CASLQGSLGEQFF.

The V call is TRBV28, the J call TRBJ1-2; TRBD1 is a possible D gene (6 bases). Germline loops: CDR1 MDHEN, CDR2 SYDVKM. The CDR3 length is 13 residues. The germline V and J ends were trimmed by 9 bases and 3 bases, with 14 bases remaining between them. The CDR3 coding sequence is TGTGCCAGTTCGACGAACAGGGACTATGGCTACACCTTC. Residues: CASSTNRDYGYTF.

The rearrangement links TRBV29-1 to TRBJ1-2, with 9 positions matching TRBD1. Germline CDR1 SQVTM, CDR2 ANQGSEA. V lost 1 base, J lost 3 bases, and 3 bases stayed unmatched. The CDR3 spans 14 residues. CDR3 amino acids: CSVEVGDRDYGYTF. The CDR3 nucleotides read TGCAGCGTTGAAGTGGGGGACAGGGACTATGGCTACACCTTC.

This clone has just one count. This chain joins TRBV6-1 and TRBJ1-1, with a possible D match to TRBD1 (6 bases). The germline V and J ends were trimmed by 4 bases and 3 bases, with 18 bases remaining between them. The CDR3 contains 16 residues. Germline V gives CDR1 MNHNS, CDR2 SASEGT. DNA for the CDR3: TGTGCCAGCAGTGCAATACTGGGGGCGGGGGACACTGAAGCTTTCTTT. Residues: CASSAILGAGDTEAFF.

CDR3 DNA sequence: TGTGCCAGCAGCACCGGGACTAGCGTCTACAATGAGCAGTTCTTC. This gives the protein CASSTGTSVYNEQFF. The chain couples TRBV11-3 to TRBJ2-1, with 10 bases matching TRBD2. The CDR3 extends over 15 amino acids. Germline lookup yields CDR1 SGHNT and CDR2 YENEEA. Losses at the gene ends were 5 bases for V and 3 bases for J; bases not matched to a gene: 4.

The V gene is TRBV5-1, the J gene TRBJ2-7; D remains ambiguous. V lost 1 base, J lost 4 bases, and 12 bases lay in between. Germline CDR1 SGHRS, CDR2 YFSETQ. This CDR3 has 14 amino acids. The CDR3 coding sequence is TGCGCCAGCAGCTTGTCAGAATCACCTTACGAGCAGTACTTC. Translated, it gives CASSLSESPYEQYF. The full variable domain, rest sourced from reference TRBV5-1 and TRBJ2-7, is KAGVTQTPRYLIKTRGQQVTLSCSPISGHRSVSWYQQTPGQGLQFLFEYFSETQRNKGNFPGRFSGRQFSNSRSEMNVSTLELGDSALYLCASSLSESPYEQYFGPGTRLTVT.

V gene TRBV6-5 combines with J gene TRBJ1-3, with 8 bases that match TRBD1. Losses at the gene ends were 4 bases for V and 4 bases for J; bases not matched to a gene: 3. CDR3 size: 14 residues. CDR1 MNHEY and CDR2 SVGAGI come from the germline V gene. CDR3 DNA sequence: TGTGCCAGCAGTTTGGGACAGGCCGGAAACACCATATATTTT. Translated: CASSLGQAGNTIYF.

The V and J genes are TRBV30 and TRBJ1-4, with 8 bases lining up with TRBD1. The trim removed 4 bases at V and 7 bases at J, leaving 8 bases unmatched. The CDR3 consists of 14 residues. Germline lookup yields CDR1 GTSNPN and CDR2 SVGIG (reference sequence). CDR3 nucleotide sequence: TGTGCCTGGAAACCCCGGACAGGGCGTGAAAAACTGTTTTTT. This encodes CAWKPRTGREKLFF.